The subject of this entry is one T cell receptor (beta chain). This entry comes from a study of blood T cell repertoires in COVID-19. On the study more broadly: Italy, Spain and the United States were the sources of the convalescent and acute COVID-19 samples. The analysed material was cDNA or gDNA that came from T cells, B-cell-depleted T cells, or PBMCs.

While infection was still active, Seattle patients were enrolled and then followed longitudinally. The ends were cut back, 3 bases at V and 0 bases at J, with 14 bases in the middle. The CDR3 contains 16 residues. Germline values: CDR1 DFQATT, CDR2 SNEGSKA (reference sequence). Under the authors' procedure: Counts of nucleated cells, estimated from reference gene primer amplification, were obtained. Libraries were prepared by immunoSEQ multiplex PCR; TCRdb keeps only in-frame clonotypes and omits some of them. D and trimming come from the DNA, and the V and J calls and clone size come from that table. This sample carries some 310,000 clones, 90% of them seen once, and the ten largest clones take 0.8% to 1.3%.

The origin of this receptor is a woman aged 40 to 49 with COVID-19, enrolled during active disease. This chain links TRBV20-1 with TRBJ2-2; maybe TRBD2 (6 bases). Sequencing used peripheral blood. CDR3 in amino acids: CSASLNAGTNTGELFF. CDR3 DNA: TGCAGTGCTAGTCTGAATGCGGGGACGAACACCGGGGAGCTGTTTTTT.